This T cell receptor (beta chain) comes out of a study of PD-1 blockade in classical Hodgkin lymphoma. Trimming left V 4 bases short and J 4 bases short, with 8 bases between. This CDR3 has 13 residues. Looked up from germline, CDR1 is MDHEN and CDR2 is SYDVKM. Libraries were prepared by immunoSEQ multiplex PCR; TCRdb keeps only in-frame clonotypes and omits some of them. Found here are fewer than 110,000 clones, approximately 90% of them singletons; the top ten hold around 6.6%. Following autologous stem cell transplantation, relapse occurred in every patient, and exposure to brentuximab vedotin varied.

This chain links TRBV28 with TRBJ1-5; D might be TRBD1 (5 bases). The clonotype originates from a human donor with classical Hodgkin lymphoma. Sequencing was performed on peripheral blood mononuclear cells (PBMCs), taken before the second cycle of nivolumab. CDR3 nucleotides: TGTGCCAGCAGTTACCCAGGGAATCAGCCCCAGCATTTT. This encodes CASSYPGNQPQHF.